The TCR beta chain described here comes from a study of shared clonotypes between healthy human individuals (dated by TCRdb to 2018 to 2020). Turning to the overall study: The cohort included three men and a couple of women between 18 and 49 years of age. For each donor, CD4 naive and CD4 memory were each run on three plates, CD8 naive on two plates, and CD8 memory on one plate. To estimate repertoire size and how much clonotypes are shared between individuals, the study performed deep sequencing of blood TCR repertoires from roughly five healthy adults. To increase sequencing depth and limit assay-specific biases, different laboratories used diverse techniques to prepare libraries and sequence TCR repertoires. Between about 0.8 and 8.9 billion PBMCs per donor were obtained by leukapheresis.

As concerns this clone: This receptor's antigen is unknown. Qualities for individual bases were not recorded, and no much larger clone is one base off.

Using the deep immunoSEQ assay, TCR CDR3 regions were amplified from genomic DNA by multiplex PCR. Extracted genomic DNA from each cell subset was distributed evenly across all wells of several immunoSEQ 96-well plates, and each plate was treated as a replicate. For sorted subsets, approximately 200 ng of genomic DNA, equivalent to tens of thousands of T cell genomes, went into each replicate PCR. Purified libraries were measured with a Qubit 3.0 fluorometer, size-checked on a Bioanalyzer 2100, and measured again with the KAPA Library Quantification kit. Every immunoSEQ 96-well plate was sequenced on a separate single-read 150-cycle Illumina NextSeq 550 flow cell. Processing in the source paper ran as follows. Because the immunoSEQ output held only junctional sequences and lacked quality scores, the filtering could not match the filtering applied to full-length reads. Sequences were annotated with PyIR, a Python wrapper for IgBLAST v1.9, using IMGT germline references to assign V/J genes and CDR3. Reads were removed for weak V/J assignments (E-value above 1e-6), missing CDR3, stop codons, out-of-frame junctions, or ambiguous translated residues. A V3J clonotype was defined by an identical inferred V gene, J gene, and CDR3 amino acid sequence. Percentage overlap between repertoires was computed as shared unique clonotypes divided by the size of the smaller repertoire. Three approaches were used to assess repertoire richness: RTK rarefaction, the Chao1 estimator, and Recon v2.1 estimates of unobserved clonotypes. OLGA was used to compute generation probabilities for all TCRbeta clonotypes that the gDNA method yielded from several donors. What TCRdb holds here is the immuneACCESS table cut down to in-frame rearrangements. Part of the clones is not present; checked against another copy, under half of the missing clones reflect an unresolved V gene, and the others are unexplained. The DNA gave D and trimming, while V, J and clone size come from that table. The sample includes over a million clones, with about three quarters observed a single time. The ten largest clones add up to approximately 1.3% of the sample.

V is shortened by 3 bases, J by 1 base, and the region joining them spans 18 bases. The CDR3 measures 17 amino acids from cysteine to phenylalanine. The entry retains the CDR3 DNA only, 51 bases that are in frame from base 1. From a lookup of the germline V gene, CDR1 and CDR2 are SGHRS and YFSETQ. The donors were healthy, HIV-negative adults who had no recently reported acute infections or vaccinations. All donors were Caucasian adults living in Nashville, Tennessee, USA. CD4+ T cells were enriched by magnetic negative selection; naive cells were then positively selected on CD45RA, and the negative fraction formed the memory subset. After blood collection by leukapheresis, PBMCs were isolated using Ficoll-Histopaque density gradient centrifugation and then cryopreserved in the vapor phase of liquid nitrogen. Analytical flow cytometry was used to check the purity and quantity of every magnetically sorted T cell population. From each sorted fraction, genomic DNA was isolated and quantified by UV absorbance on a Nanodrop 2000c.

Broad study findings and their caveats: Pairwise subsampling indicated that sequencing depth was expected to affect the degree of clonotype sharing among donors. Because the study included a small number of donors, the genetic and exposure-history diversity represented was limited. Estimated clonotype richness was generally larger for naive than for memory subsets. Only blood was sampled, and tissue TCR repertoires likely differ from those in blood. Rarefaction of sorted-subset datasets indicated incomplete sequencing despite the large sequencing depth. Across a few donors, 5% to 6% of naive CD4, roughly 3.5% of naive CD8, roughly 2.2% of memory CD4, and about 0.44% of memory CD8 clonotypes were shared. Compared with non-shared clonotypes, clonotypes shared by all four sorted-subset donors had higher generation probabilities.

The V and J segments used are TRBV5-1 and TRBJ2-3, with no reliable assignment of the D segment. This TCR came from a man in his late teens or twenties in good health. Sample: memory CD4+ T cells sorted from blood. The cell subset or site label of this sample denotes: CD45RA-negative fraction. The CDR3 amino acid sequence is: CASSSQGFGHGTDTQYF. The nucleotide sequence reads TGCGCCAGCAGCTCCCAAGGTTTTGGCCACGGCACAGATACGCAGTATTTT.